This T cell receptor (beta chain) derives from a study of blood T cells in healthy people across ages. A second PCR, run for roughly 7 to 12 cycles, used a sample-barcoded 5' primer plus a J-beta primer mix. TCRdb itself ran the 5' RACE reads through MiXCR, one entry per CDR3 protein. Here the sample spans about 830,000 distinct CDR3 sequences, 55% to 70% being singletons. The CDR3 consists of 12 residues. Germline values: CDR1 SNHLY, CDR2 FYNNEI. Between the trimmed V and J ends, which lost 4 bases and 4 bases, there was a span of 7 bases. Many counts were recorded for this clonotype. The V gene is TRBV2, the J gene TRBJ2-5; D is uncertain. The sequenced sample consisted of blood. The sequence came from a man under 40 in good health. In nucleotides, the CDR3 is TGTGCCAGCAGTGTACGGGTAGAGACCCAGTACTTC. It yields the protein CASSVRVETQYF.